One and the same sample provided the 31 T cell receptor beta chains below, sequenced in a study of naive and memory T cell subsets. An equimolar mix of two oligonucleotides served as the beta constant-region primer for TRBC1 and TRBC2. Four rounds of PCR amplified the ligated cDNA using nested alpha and beta constant-region primers plus SP2. MiXCR, run by TCRdb on the UMI-ligation and nested PCR reads, gives a single entry per CDR3 protein. The sample consists of about 90,000 distinct CDR3 sequences, around 10% of them appearing once. These receptors have no known antigen. Study-wide results and caveats: Especially in CD8 cells, naive repertoires contained a few larger clonotypes, possibly CD45RA-re-expressing memory cells.

Sequences were obtained from naive CD4+ T cells from blood. The origin of the receptors is a human donor in good health.

There are a few counts of this clonotype. The chain carries TRBV3-1 and TRBJ2-2; 7 bases map to TRBD1. CDR1 LGHDT and CDR2 YNNKEL come from the germline V gene (reference sequence). The CDR3 totals 15 residues. The junction had 6 bases not matched to a gene; V was cut back by 3 bases and J by 5 bases. CDR3 coding DNA: TGTGCCAGCAGCCAGCAGGGGGTTGGAACCGGGGAGCTGTTTTTT. Protein: CASSQQGVGTGELFF.

This clonotype was seen only a few times. J is TRBJ2-1 and V is TRBV6-6; D perhaps matches TRBD1 (6 bases). Germline V gene data show CDR1 as MNHNY and CDR2 as SVGAGI (reference sequence). Trimming removed 6 bases at V and 5 bases at J, with 11 bases between. This CDR3 is 13 amino acids long. The CDR3 loop reads CASSPRDNNEQFF. The CDR3 DNA reads TGTGCCAGCAGCCCCAGGGACAACAATGAGCAGTTCTTC.

Many counts were recorded for this clonotype. The chain joins TRBV4-2 to TRBJ2-5; 8 nucleotides align to TRBD1. Trimming at V came to 4 bases and at J to 5 bases, leaving 12 bases not matched to a gene. The CDR3 covers 16 residues. Germline CDR1 LGHNA, CDR2 YNFKEQ. The CDR3 region is CASSLEGQGNLETQYF. The CDR3 nucleotides are TGTGCCAGCAGCCTAGAAGGACAGGGTAATTTGGAGACCCAGTACTTC.

The J gene is TRBJ1-3, the V gene TRBV12-3 or TRBV12-4; D is unclear. The ends were cut back, 5 bases at V and 3 bases at J, with 14 bases in the middle. There are 15 residues in the CDR3. CDR3 nucleotides: TGTGCCAGCAGTCCGTCTGACAAATTTGGAAACACCATATATTTT. It is translated as CASSPSDKFGNTIYF.

The V and J genes are TRBV11-3 and TRBJ1-1; D possibly corresponds to TRBD1 (5 bases). With 3 bases removed from V and 8 bases from J, the gap between germline ends came to 10 bases. The CDR3 is 12 residues long. Germline V lookup: CDR1 SGHNT, CDR2 YENEEA. CDR3 region: CASSLGRGEAFF. CDR3 DNA sequence: TGTGCCAGCAGCTTGGGGAGGGGAGAAGCTTTCTTT.

The rearrangement joins TRBV5-1 to TRBJ1-2; TRBD1 aligns across 7 bases. The V gene's germline CDR1 is SGHRS and CDR2 YFSETQ. CDR3 length: 12 amino acids. J lost 13 bases, V lost 4 bases, and 10 bases had no gene match. This chain's CDR3 is CASSDTGDSGTF. CDR3 DNA: TGCGCCAGCAGCGACACAGGGGATAGCGGCACCTTC.

This clonotype has more than one count but fewer than ten. CDR3 residues: CASRSLAGGYNEQFF. In nucleotides, the CDR3 is TGTGCCAGCAGATCCCTAGCGGGGGGATACAATGAGCAGTTCTTC. The genes are TRBV12-3 or TRBV12-4 and TRBJ2-1; 11 nucleotides match TRBD2. Unmatched junction bases numbered 5, after V lost 6 bases and J lost 4 bases. The CDR3 sequence is 15 residues long.

This clonotype occurred many times. V and J are TRBV5-1 and TRBJ2-7; D tentatively fits TRBD1 or TRBD2 (5 bases each). The CDR3 is 14 residues long. Germline CDR1 and CDR2: SGHRS and YFSETQ. Trimming removed 3 bases at V and 0 bases at J, with 10 bases between. CDR3 sequence: CASSSGPSSYEQYF. The CDR3 bases are TGCGCCAGCAGCTCGGGACCGAGCTCCTACGAGCAGTACTTC.

This clonotype is a singleton in its sample. The rearrangement uses TRBV28 and TRBJ2-3; D is uncertain. The length of the CDR3 is 15 residues. The germline gives CDR1 MDHEN, CDR2 SYDVKM. The V end was cut by 8 bases, the J end by 2 bases, with 17 bases between. The CDR3 DNA is TGTGCCAGCCTCTCCTTTAAGCGTTACACAGATACGCAGTATTTT. Translated: CASLSFKRYTDTQYF.

This clonotype came up many times. This chain uses TRBV29-1 with TRBJ2-5; 8 bases match TRBD2. The CDR3 consists of 15 residues. Germline values: CDR1 SQVTM, CDR2 ANQGSEA. Losses at the gene ends were 4 bases for V and 3 bases for J; bases not matched to a gene: 10. The CDR3 here is CSVGPTSGVKETQYF. The DNA for the CDR3 is TGCAGCGTTGGACCCACTAGCGGAGTCAAAGAGACCCAGTACTTC.

This chain joins TRBV3-1 and TRBJ1-2, with D uncertain. The CDR3 runs 15 residues. Trimming removed 1 base from V and 0 bases from J, with 9 bases in between. The germline V gene encodes CDR1 LGHDT and CDR2 YNNKEL (reference sequence). In DNA form, the CDR3 reads TGTGCCAGCAGCCAAGGGACGATTACTAACTATGGCTACACCTTC. Its protein is CASSQGTITNYGYTF.

The chain couples TRBV19 to TRBJ2-1; D is perhaps TRBD2 (6 bases). CDR3 length: 14 amino acids. V gave up 5 bases and J gave up 9 bases, with 17 bases separating them. Germline values: CDR1 LNHDA, CDR2 SQIVND (reference sequence). CDR3 loop: CASSGGYPRSEQFF. The CDR3 coding sequence is TGTGCCAGTAGTGGGGGGTACCCCCGTAGTGAGCAGTTCTTC.

This clonotype was observed at least ten times. CDR3 protein: CASSRGGEQPQHF. The CDR3 DNA follows: TGTGCCAGCAGTAGAGGGGGCGAGCAGCCCCAGCATTTT. The J gene is TRBJ1-5, the V gene TRBV27; TRBD1 matches 7 bases. CDR1 MNHEY and CDR2 SMNVEV come from the germline V gene (reference sequence). Unmatched junction bases numbered 5, after V lost 5 bases and J lost 7 bases. The CDR3 runs to 13 residues.

This clonotype was seen a handful of times. The gene calls are TRBV9 and TRBJ1-2, with 7 bases identical to TRBD1. Germline CDR1 is SGDLS and CDR2 is YYNGEE. The CDR3 covers 16 residues. V lost 3 bases, J lost 4 bases, and 12 bases stayed unmatched. The DNA of the CDR3 is TGTGCCAGCAGCGAGGAATTTCGGACAGGAACCTATGGCTACACCTTC. This sequence encodes CASSEEFRTGTYGYTF.

The chain combines TRBV18 with TRBJ2-7; 8 nucleotides align to TRBD1. CDR3 length: 16 amino acids. The V and J ends lost 2 bases and 2 bases, in that order; junction bases with no gene match: 8. Germline-derived CDR1 and CDR2 are KGHSH and LQKENI. The CDR3 DNA reads TGTGCCAGCTCACCAGCTACCGGGACAGGCACCTACGAGCAGTACTTC. Translating it yields CASSPATGTGTYEQYF. Full variable domain (outside the CDR3, taken from reference TRBV18 and TRBJ2-7): NAGVMQNPRHLVRRRGQEARLRCSPMKGHSHVYWYRQLPEEGLKFMVYLQKENIIDESGMPKERFSAEFPKEGPSILRIQQVVRGDSAAYFCASSPATGTGTYEQYFGPGTRLTVT.

V gene TRBV7-2 combines with J gene TRBJ2-2; 10 bases line up with TRBD2. The length of the CDR3 is 16 residues. The junction had 8 bases not matched to a gene; V was cut back by 5 bases and J by 5 bases. The germline gives CDR1 SGHTA, CDR2 FQGNSA. CDR3 in amino acids: CASSVRAGGRTGELFF. CDR3 DNA sequence: TGTGCCAGCAGCGTCCGAGCGGGGGGGCGAACCGGGGAGCTGTTTTTT.

The chain joins TRBV5-1 to TRBJ2-1, with 10 nucleotides matching TRBD1. V was pared by 4 bases and J by 7 bases, with 11 bases of the junction left unmatched. The germline gives CDR1 SGHRS, CDR2 YFSETQ. The CDR3 is 16 residues long. The CDR3 sequence is CASSRLGGQGDNEQFF. The DNA for the CDR3 is TGCGCCAGCAGCAGACTTGGCGGACAGGGGGATAATGAGCAGTTCTTC.

This chain joins TRBV30 and TRBJ2-7; the match to TRBD1 covers 9 bases. Per the germline V gene, CDR1 is GTSNPN and CDR2 is SVGIG (reference sequence). V shed 3 bases and J 9 bases; nucleotides not matched to a gene: 12. The CDR3 has 14 amino acids. As DNA, the CDR3 is TGTGCCTGGAGGTCTTCTGGGACAGGGCTTTGGCAGTACTTC. Encoded protein: CAWRSSGTGLWQYF.

The table lists this clonotype with many counts. V usage is TRBV7-9 and J usage is TRBJ1-1, with D possibly matching TRBD1 (6 bases). CDR3 length: 14 amino acids. V lost 5 bases and J lost 5, with 15 bases in between. In germline, CDR1 is SEHNR, CDR2 FQNEAQ (reference sequence). The CDR3 here is CASSHKQGRTEAFF. For the CDR3, the DNA is TGTGCCAGCAGCCACAAACAGGGAAGGACTGAAGCTTTCTTT.

The table lists this clonotype with a few counts. The chain is built from TRBV25-1 and TRBJ2-1, with D maybe TRBD2 (6 bases). Germline V CDR1 and CDR2: MGHDK, SYGVNS. The CDR3 has 15 residues. V lost 2 bases and J 5 bases, leaving 13 bases between the germline ends. The CDR3 sequence: CASSEPGRGNNEQFF. In DNA form, the CDR3 reads TGTGCCAGCAGTGAACCTGGCCGGGGGAACAATGAGCAGTTCTTC.

The table lists this clonotype with a few counts. The J gene is TRBJ2-7, the V gene TRBV24-1; D gene ambiguous. This CDR3 spans 14 amino acids. The V and J ends lost 3 bases and 0 bases respectively, with 8 bases between them. CDR1 is KGHDR and CDR2 is SFDVKD in the germline V gene. The CDR3 here is CATSDPNSSYEQYF. CDR3 in DNA: TGTGCCACCAGTGATCCGAATAGCTCCTACGAGCAGTACTTC.

This clonotype was found many times. The V gene is TRBV7-2, the J gene TRBJ2-7; D is possibly TRBD1 or TRBD2 (7 bases each). CDR1 is SGHTA, CDR2 FQGNSA, per germline. The CDR3 spans 15 residues. Trimming cost V 2 bases and J 4 bases, with 15 bases left between them. CDR3 DNA sequence: TGTGCCAGCAGCTTACAGGCAGGGGGAGGGTACGAGCAGTACTTC. It encodes CASSLQAGGGYEQYF.

This clonotype was counted at least ten times. The chain employs TRBV19 and TRBJ2-7, with 7 bases fitting TRBD1. J gave up 6 bases and V 3 bases, and 11 bases lay outside the gene matches. There are 15 residues in the CDR3. Germline assignment: CDR1 LNHDA and CDR2 SQIVND (reference sequence). The CDR3 is CASSISTGSRGEQYF. The CDR3 DNA reads as TGTGCCAGTAGTATTTCGACAGGGAGTCGGGGCGAGCAGTACTTC.

The chain is built from TRBV30 and TRBJ2-2; D might be TRBD2 (6 bases). Germline V lookup: CDR1 GTSNPN, CDR2 SVGIG (reference sequence). The CDR3 runs to 15 residues. Trimming shortened V by 1 base and J by 0 bases, and 9 bases separated the two germline ends. The CDR3 is CAWSGAGSNTGELFF. The CDR3 bases are TGTGCCTGGAGTGGGGCGGGATCGAACACCGGGGAGCTGTTTTTT.

This clonotype was recorded a few times. The rearrangement joins TRBV4-1 to TRBJ1-1; D remains ambiguous. Looked up from germline, CDR1 is MGHRA and CDR2 is YSYEKL. This CDR3 has 17 amino acids. V was trimmed by 0 bases and J by 1 base, leaving 15 bases between them. CDR3 region: CASSQDTRKFTNTEAFF. The DNA of the CDR3 is TGCGCCAGCAGCCAAGATACCCGGAAATTTACGAACACTGAAGCTTTCTTT.

This clonotype has more than one count but fewer than ten. The V gene is TRBV18, the J gene TRBJ2-7, with 9 bases that match TRBD2. Trimming cost V 1 base and J 7 bases; bases outside gene matches: 8. Looked up from germline, CDR1 is KGHSH and CDR2 is LQKENI. This CDR3 is built from 15 residues. The CDR3 region has the DNA TGTGCCAGCTCACCACGGAATTCGCGGGAGGGGGAGCAGTACTTC. Its translation: CASSPRNSREGEQYF.

This clonotype was counted between two and nine times. The chain combines TRBV27 with TRBJ1-2, with D maybe TRBD1 (6 bases). CDR3 length: 15 residues. Trimming pared 5 bases from V and 4 bases from J, leaving 17 bases between. The germline gives CDR1 MNHEY, CDR2 SMNVEV (reference sequence). The CDR3 region has the DNA TGTGCCAGCAGTCCATCGATCGGGGGCCTCTATGGCTACACCTTC. This gives the protein CASSPSIGGLYGYTF.

The chain recombines TRBV12-3 or TRBV12-4 with TRBJ2-3, with D perhaps given as TRBD1 or TRBD2 (6 bases each). V lost 2 bases to trimming and J lost 5 bases, with 17 bases between them. The CDR3 totals 16 residues. The CDR3 spells CASSLYLGGAGDTQYF. In DNA, the CDR3 is TGTGCCAGCAGTTTATATTTGGGGGGCGCCGGAGATACGCAGTATTTT.

In this sample, this clonotype turned up many times. The chain has TRBV19 and TRBJ1-2, with 9 bases matching TRBD1. Germline V gives CDR1 LNHDA, CDR2 SQIVND (reference sequence). The ends lost 5 bases at V and 3 bases at J; junction bases unmatched: 7. The CDR3 spans 15 residues. DNA for the CDR3: TGTGCCAGTAGTCTGTGGACAGGGGAGGACTATGGCTACACCTTC. Encoded protein: CASSLWTGEDYGYTF.

V is TRBV5-1 and J is TRBJ2-2; D gene unclear. V lost 2 bases to trimming and J lost 5 bases, with 13 bases between them. The germline gives CDR1 SGHRS, CDR2 YFSETQ. The CDR3 has 15 amino acids. CDR3 DNA sequence: TGCGCCAGCAGCTTAGGTGGTACGGTTACCGGGGAGCTGTTTTTT. This gives the protein CASSLGGTVTGELFF.

At least ten counts were recorded for this clonotype. The rearrangement uses TRBV3-1 and TRBJ2-4; D unresolved. The CDR3 spans 14 residues. Trimming shortened V by 0 bases and J by 9 bases, and 12 bases separated the two germline ends. The germline V gene has CDR1 LGHDT and CDR2 YNNKEL (reference sequence). The CDR3 loop is CASSQDAGLGIQYF. In nucleotides, the CDR3 is TGTGCCAGCAGCCAAGATGCTGGGTTGGGCATTCAGTACTTC.